This is a list of T cell receptor beta chains from one sample in a study of T cell changes during pregnancy in multiple sclerosis. Assay: immunoSEQ multiplex PCR; the TCRdb copy retains only in-frame clones and omits some. The repertoire includes 75,000 to 80,000 clones, approximately 91% of them detected once, and under 2.5% sits in the top ten. Sequencing was performed on peripheral blood, taken before pregnancy. The receptors here all came from a female donor with multiple sclerosis, enrolled in a pregnancy study. CDR3s include the opening cysteine and the closing phenylalanine or tryptophan. The order of the fields is D gene, V gene, clone size, J gene, CDR3 DNA, CDR3 protein. D genes are given only for firm matches. Rows give clone size only sometimes, using once, few, many, or a class for an expanded clone.

d_gene: -
v_gene: TRBV28
abundance: -
j_gene: TRBJ1-2
CDR3nt: TGTGCCAGCAGTCTCGGCGCGGGGGGGCTTAGAGGCTACACCTTC
CDR3aa: CASSLGAGGLRGYTF

d_gene: TRBD2
v_gene: TRBV6-5
abundance: -
j_gene: TRBJ2-1
CDR3nt: TGTGCCAGCAGGGCCTCGGGGGGGGATGAGCAGTTCTTC
CDR3aa: CASRASGGDEQFF

d_gene: -
v_gene: TRBV2
abundance: -
j_gene: TRBJ1-1
CDR3nt: TGTGCCAGCAGTGTTGCGGTGAGGCAGACGAACACTGAAGCTTTCTTT
CDR3aa: CASSVAVRQTNTEAFF

d_gene: -
v_gene: TRBV7-2
abundance: -
j_gene: TRBJ1-6
CDR3nt: TGTGCCAGCAGCATTCGGGACTTCTATAATTCACCCCTCCACTTT
CDR3aa: CASSIRDFYNSPLHF

d_gene: TRBD1
v_gene: TRBV18
abundance: -
j_gene: TRBJ1-4
CDR3nt: TGTGCCAGCTCACCCGGGACAGGGGTTGAAAAACTGTTTTTT
CDR3aa: CASSPGTGVEKLFF

d_gene: TRBD1
v_gene: TRBV5-1
abundance: -
j_gene: TRBJ1-2
CDR3nt: TGCGCCAGCAGCGTACAGGACAGGGGAAAGGATGGCTACACCTTC
CDR3aa: CASSVQDRGKDGYTF

d_gene: TRBD1
v_gene: TRBV6-5
abundance: -
j_gene: TRBJ1-3
CDR3nt: TGTGCCAGCAGTTACGACAGGGGTGGAAACACCATATATTTT
CDR3aa: CASSYDRGGNTIYF

d_gene: -
v_gene: TRBV28
abundance: -
j_gene: TRBJ1-1
CDR3nt: TGTGCCAGCATAGACAGGAACACTGAAGCTTTCTTT
CDR3aa: CASIDRNTEAFF

d_gene: TRBD2
v_gene: TRBV2
abundance: -
j_gene: TRBJ2-1
CDR3nt: TGTGCCAGCAGCCCTGGGGGCCTAGCGGGGATCAATGAGCAGTTCTTC
CDR3aa: CASSPGGLAGINEQFF

d_gene: TRBD1
v_gene: TRBV29-1
abundance: -
j_gene: TRBJ2-7
CDR3nt: TGCAGCGTTGAATTCGCAGGGGGCTTCTACGAGCAGTACTTC
CDR3aa: CSVEFAGGFYEQYF

d_gene: TRBD2
v_gene: TRBV18
abundance: -
j_gene: TRBJ2-2
CDR3nt: TGTGCCAGCTCACCCCGACTAGCGGGGGGGCCAACCGGGGAGCTGTTTTTT
CDR3aa: CASSPRLAGGPTGELFF

d_gene: TRBD2
v_gene: TRBV6-6
abundance: -
j_gene: TRBJ2-3
CDR3nt: TGTGCCACCATTAGCGGGGGGGCCACAGATACGCAGTATTTT
CDR3aa: CATISGGATDTQYF

d_gene: TRBD1
v_gene: TRBV29-1
abundance: once
j_gene: TRBJ2-7
CDR3nt: TGCAGCGTTGGGAGAGGGACAGGGACTGTCTACGAGCAGTACTTC
CDR3aa: CSVGRGTGTVYEQYF

d_gene: -
v_gene: TRBV21-1
abundance: -
j_gene: TRBJ2-1
CDR3nt: TGTGCCAGCAGCAAACGTGGCCTAGGAGGGAGGCCACACAATGAGCAGTTCTTC
CDR3aa: CASSKRGLGGRPHNEQFF

d_gene: -
v_gene: TRBV4-1
abundance: -
j_gene: TRBJ1-2
CDR3nt: TGCGCCAGCAGCCAAATTGAGGGCTATGGCTACACCTTC
CDR3aa: CASSQIEGYGYTF

d_gene: TRBD1
v_gene: TRBV2
abundance: -
j_gene: TRBJ2-5
CDR3nt: TGTGCCAGCAGTGCCCTAAGACAGGGACAGACCCAGTACTTC
CDR3aa: CASSALRQGQTQYF

d_gene: -
v_gene: TRBV5-1
abundance: -
j_gene: TRBJ2-5
CDR3nt: TGCGCCAGCCAGGCTGGCGTGGCTCAAGAGACCCAGTACTTC
CDR3aa: CASQAGVAQETQYF